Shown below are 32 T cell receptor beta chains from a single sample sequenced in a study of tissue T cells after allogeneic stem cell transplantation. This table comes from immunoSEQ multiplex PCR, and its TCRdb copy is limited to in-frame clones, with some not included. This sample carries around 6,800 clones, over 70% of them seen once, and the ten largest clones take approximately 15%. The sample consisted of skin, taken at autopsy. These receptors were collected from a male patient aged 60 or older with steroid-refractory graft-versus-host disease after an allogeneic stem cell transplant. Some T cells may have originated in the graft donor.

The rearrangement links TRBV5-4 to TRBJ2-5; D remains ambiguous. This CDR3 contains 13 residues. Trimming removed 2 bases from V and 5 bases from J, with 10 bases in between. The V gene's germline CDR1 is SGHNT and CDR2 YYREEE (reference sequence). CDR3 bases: TGTGCCAGCAGCTTAGTAGAGTCGGAGACCCAGTACTTC. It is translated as CASSLVESETQYF.

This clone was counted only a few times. The CDR3 sequence: CASSLDGTSGNTIYF. Here the CDR3 DNA reads TGTGCCAGCAGCCTTGACGGGACCTCTGGAAACACCATATATTTT. The V call is TRBV14, the J call TRBJ1-3; maybe TRBD1 (5 bases). Germline CDR1 is SGHDN and CDR2 is FVKESK. The germline V and J ends were trimmed by 4 bases and 0 bases, with 10 bases remaining between them. The CDR3 spans 15 residues.

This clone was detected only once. The CDR3 sequence: CASSRQGAGSYNEQFF. The CDR3 nucleotides read TGTGCCAGCAGCCGACAGGGGGCCGGCTCCTACAATGAGCAGTTCTTC. V is TRBV3-1 (or the pseudogene TRBV3-2) and J is TRBJ2-1; 10 bases fit TRBD1. V shed 4 bases, J shed 0 bases, and the junction held 3 bases outside the gene matches. CDR1 is LGHDT and CDR2 is YNNKEL in the germline V gene (reference sequence). CDR3 length: 16 residues.

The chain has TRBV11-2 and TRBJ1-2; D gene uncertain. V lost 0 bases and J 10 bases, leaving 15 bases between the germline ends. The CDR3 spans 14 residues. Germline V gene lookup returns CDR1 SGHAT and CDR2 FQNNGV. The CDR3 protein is CASSLDPGLVDYTF. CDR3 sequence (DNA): TGTGCCAGCAGCTTAGATCCAGGCCTAGTCGACTACACCTTC.

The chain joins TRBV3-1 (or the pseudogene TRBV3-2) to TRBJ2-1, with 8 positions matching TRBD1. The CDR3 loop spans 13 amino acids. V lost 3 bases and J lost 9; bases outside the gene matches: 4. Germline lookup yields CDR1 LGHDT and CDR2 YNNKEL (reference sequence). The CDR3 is CASSQTGVSEQFF. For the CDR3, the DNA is TGTGCCAGCAGCCAGACAGGGGTGAGTGAGCAGTTCTTC.

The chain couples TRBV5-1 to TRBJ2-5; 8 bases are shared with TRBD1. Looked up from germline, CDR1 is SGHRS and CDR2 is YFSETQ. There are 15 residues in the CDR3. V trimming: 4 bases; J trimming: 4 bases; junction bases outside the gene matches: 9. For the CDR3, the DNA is TGCGCCAGCAGCCAAGGACAGGGTTTTGGAGAGACCCAGTACTTC. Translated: CASSQGQGFGETQYF.

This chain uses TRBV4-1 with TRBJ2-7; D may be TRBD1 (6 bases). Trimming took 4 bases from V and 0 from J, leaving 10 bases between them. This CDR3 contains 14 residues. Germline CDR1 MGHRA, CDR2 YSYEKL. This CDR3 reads CASSPRQDSYEQYF. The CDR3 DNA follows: TGCGCCAGCAGCCCCCGACAGGACTCCTACGAGCAGTACTTC.

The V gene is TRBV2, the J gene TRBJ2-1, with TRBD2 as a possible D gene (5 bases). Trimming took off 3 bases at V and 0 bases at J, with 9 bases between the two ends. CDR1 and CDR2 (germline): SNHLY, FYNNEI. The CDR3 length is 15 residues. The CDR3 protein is CASSDPGSSYNEQFF. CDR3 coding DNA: TGTGCCAGCAGTGATCCTGGGAGCTCCTACAATGAGCAGTTCTTC.

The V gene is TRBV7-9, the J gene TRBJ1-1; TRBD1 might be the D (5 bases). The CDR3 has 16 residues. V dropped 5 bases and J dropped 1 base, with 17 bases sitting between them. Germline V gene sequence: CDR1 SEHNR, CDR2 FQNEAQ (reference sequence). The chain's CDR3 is CASSNSRSDKNTEAFF. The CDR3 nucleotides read TGTGCCAGCAGCAACAGTCGGTCGGACAAGAACACTGAAGCTTTCTTT.

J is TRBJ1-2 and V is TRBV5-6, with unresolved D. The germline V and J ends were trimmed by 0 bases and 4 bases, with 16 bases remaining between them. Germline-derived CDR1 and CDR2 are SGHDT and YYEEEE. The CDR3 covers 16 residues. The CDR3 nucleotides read TGTGCCAGCAGCTTGGATGGTGGAGGAAGGGCCTATGGCTACACCTTC. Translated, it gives CASSLDGGGRAYGYTF.

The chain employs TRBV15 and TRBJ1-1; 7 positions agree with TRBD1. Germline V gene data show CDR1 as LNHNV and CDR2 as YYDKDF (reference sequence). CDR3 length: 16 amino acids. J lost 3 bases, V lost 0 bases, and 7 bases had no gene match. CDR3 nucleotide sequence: TGTGCCACCAGCAGAGACGACTGGACAGGCTACACTGAAGCTTTCTTT. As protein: CATSRDDWTGYTEAFF.

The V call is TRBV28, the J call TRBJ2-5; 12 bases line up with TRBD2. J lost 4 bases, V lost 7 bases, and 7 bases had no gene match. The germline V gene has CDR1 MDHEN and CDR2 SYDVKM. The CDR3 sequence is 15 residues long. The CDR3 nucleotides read TGTGCCAGCATTAAACTAGCGGGGGGAGGAGAGACCCAGTACTTC. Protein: CASIKLAGGGETQYF.

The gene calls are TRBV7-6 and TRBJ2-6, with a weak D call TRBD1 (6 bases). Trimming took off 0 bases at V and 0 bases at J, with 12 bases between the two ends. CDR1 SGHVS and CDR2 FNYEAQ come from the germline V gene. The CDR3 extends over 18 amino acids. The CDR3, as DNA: TGTGCCAGCAGCTTAGCTAACAGGGAAAGCTCTGGGGCCAACGTCCTGACTTTC. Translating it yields CASSLANRESSGANVLTF.

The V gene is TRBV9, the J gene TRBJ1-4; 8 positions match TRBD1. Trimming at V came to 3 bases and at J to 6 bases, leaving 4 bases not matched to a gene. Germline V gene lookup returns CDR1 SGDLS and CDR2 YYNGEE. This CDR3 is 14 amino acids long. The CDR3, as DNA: TGTGCCAGCAGCGCACCGACAGGGGATGAAAAACTGTTTTTT. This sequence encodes CASSAPTGDEKLFF.

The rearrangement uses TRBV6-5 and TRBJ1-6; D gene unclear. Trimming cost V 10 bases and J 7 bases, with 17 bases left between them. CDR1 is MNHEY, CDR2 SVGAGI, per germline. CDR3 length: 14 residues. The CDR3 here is CATSPGELNSPLHF. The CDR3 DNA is TGTGCCACCTCGCCTGGGGAATTAAATTCACCCCTCCACTTT.

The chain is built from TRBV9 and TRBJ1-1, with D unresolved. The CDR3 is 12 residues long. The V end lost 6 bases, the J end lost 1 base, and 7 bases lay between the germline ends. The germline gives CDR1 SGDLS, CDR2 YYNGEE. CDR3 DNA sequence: TGTGCCAGCAAGGGCCAGAACACTGAAGCTTTCTTT. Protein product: CASKGQNTEAFF.

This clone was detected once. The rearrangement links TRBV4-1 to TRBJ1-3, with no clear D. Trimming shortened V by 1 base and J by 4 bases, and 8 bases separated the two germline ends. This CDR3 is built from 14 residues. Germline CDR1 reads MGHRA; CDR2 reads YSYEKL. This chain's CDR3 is CASSQVGSGNTIYF. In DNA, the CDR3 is TGCGCCAGCAGCCAAGTGGGTTCAGGAAACACCATATATTTT.

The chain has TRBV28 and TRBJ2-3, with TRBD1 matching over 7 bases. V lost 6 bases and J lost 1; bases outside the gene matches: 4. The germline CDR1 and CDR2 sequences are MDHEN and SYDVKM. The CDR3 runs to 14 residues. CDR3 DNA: TGTGCCAGCAGCAGTACAGGGGGCACAGATACGCAGTATTTT. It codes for CASSSTGGTDTQYF.

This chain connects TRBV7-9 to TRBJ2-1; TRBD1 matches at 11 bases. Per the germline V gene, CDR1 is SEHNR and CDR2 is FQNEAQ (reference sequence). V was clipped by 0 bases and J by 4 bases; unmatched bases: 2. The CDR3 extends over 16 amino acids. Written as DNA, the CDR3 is TGTGCCAGCAGCTTAGCCGGGACAGGGGGGTACAATGAGCAGTTCTTC. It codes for CASSLAGTGGYNEQFF.

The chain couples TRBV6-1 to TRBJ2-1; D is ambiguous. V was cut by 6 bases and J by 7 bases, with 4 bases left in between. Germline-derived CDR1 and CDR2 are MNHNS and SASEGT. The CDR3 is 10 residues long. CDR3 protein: CASRKNEQFF. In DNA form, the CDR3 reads TGTGCCAGCAGGAAAAATGAGCAGTTCTTC.

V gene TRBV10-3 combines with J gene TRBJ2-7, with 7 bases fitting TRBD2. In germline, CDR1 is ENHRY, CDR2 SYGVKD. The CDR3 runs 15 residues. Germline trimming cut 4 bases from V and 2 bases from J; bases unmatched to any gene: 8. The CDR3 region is CAISGGRVEPYEQYF. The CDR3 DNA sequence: TGTGCCATCAGTGGGGGGAGGGTGGAACCCTACGAGCAGTACTTC.

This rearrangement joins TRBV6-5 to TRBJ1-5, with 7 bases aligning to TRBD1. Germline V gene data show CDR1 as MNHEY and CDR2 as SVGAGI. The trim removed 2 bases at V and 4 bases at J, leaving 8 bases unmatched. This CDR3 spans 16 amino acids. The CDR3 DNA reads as TGTGCCAGCAGTTACAGCCGGGACAGACCTAATCAGCCCCAGCATTTT. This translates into CASSYSRDRPNQPQHF.

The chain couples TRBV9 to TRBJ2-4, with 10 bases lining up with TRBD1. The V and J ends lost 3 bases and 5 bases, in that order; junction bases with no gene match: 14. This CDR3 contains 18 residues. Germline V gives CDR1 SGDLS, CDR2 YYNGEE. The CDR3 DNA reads TGTGCCAGCAGCGCCACCGGGACAGGGGCCGTAACCCAAAACATTCAGTACTTC. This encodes CASSATGTGAVTQNIQYF.

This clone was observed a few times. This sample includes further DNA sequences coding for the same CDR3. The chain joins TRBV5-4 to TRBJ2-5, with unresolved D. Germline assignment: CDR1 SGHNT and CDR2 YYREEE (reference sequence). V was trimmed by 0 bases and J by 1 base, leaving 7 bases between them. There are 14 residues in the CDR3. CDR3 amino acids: CASSLGGIQETQYF. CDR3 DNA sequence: TGTGCCAGCAGCTTGGGGGGAATCCAAGAGACCCAGTACTTC.

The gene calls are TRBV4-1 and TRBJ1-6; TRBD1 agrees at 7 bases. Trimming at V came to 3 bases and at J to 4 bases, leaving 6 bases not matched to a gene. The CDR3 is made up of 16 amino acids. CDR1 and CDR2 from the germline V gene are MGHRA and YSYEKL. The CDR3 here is CASSHSQGLYNSPLHF. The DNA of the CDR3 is TGCGCCAGCAGCCACTCACAGGGGCTTTATAATTCACCCCTCCACTTT.

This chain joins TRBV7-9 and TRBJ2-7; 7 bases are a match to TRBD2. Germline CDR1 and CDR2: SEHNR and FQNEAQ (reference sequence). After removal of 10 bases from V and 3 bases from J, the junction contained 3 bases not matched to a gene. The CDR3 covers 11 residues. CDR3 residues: CATAGDYEQYF. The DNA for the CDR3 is TGTGCCACCGCGGGGGACTACGAGCAGTACTTC.

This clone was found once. CDR3 protein: CASSEASGQNYGYTF. CDR3 DNA: TGTGCCAGCAGTGAAGCATCAGGGCAGAACTATGGCTACACCTTC. The V call is TRBV2, the J call TRBJ1-2; perhaps TRBD1 as D (5 bases). The CDR3 consists of 15 residues. Trimming took off 0 bases at V and 2 bases at J, with 10 bases between the two ends. CDR1 and CDR2 (germline): SNHLY, FYNNEI.

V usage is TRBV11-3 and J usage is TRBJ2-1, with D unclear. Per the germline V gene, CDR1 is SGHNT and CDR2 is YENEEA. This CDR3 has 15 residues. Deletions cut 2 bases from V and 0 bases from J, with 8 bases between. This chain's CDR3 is CASSLFWGSYNEQFF. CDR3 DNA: TGTGCCAGCAGCTTATTTTGGGGCTCCTACAATGAGCAGTTCTTC.

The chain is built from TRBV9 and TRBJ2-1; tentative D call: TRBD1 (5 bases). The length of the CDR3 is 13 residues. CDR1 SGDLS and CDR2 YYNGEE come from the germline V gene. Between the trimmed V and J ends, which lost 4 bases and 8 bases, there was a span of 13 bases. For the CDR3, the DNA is TGTGCCAGCAGCCAGGGTGGGGTGGATGAGCAGTTCTTC. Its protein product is CASSQGGVDEQFF.

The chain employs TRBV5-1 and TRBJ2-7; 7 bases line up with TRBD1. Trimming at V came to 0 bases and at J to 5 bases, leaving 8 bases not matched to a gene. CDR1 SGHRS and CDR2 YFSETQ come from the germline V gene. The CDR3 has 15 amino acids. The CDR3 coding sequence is TGCGCCAGCAGCTTGGGGACGCCAGGGGGTAACGAGCAGTACTTC. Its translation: CASSLGTPGGNEQYF.

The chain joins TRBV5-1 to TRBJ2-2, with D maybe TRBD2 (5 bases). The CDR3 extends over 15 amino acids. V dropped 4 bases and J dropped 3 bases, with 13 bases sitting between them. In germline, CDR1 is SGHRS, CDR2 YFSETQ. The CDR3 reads CASSPTTGYTGELFF. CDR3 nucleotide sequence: TGCGCCAGCAGCCCGACCACGGGATACACCGGGGAGCTGTTTTTT.

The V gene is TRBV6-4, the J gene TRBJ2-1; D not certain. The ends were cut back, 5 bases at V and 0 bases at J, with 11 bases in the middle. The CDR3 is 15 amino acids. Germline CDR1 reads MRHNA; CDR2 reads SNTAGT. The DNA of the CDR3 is TGTGCCAGCAGTCCCCGACATCACTCCTACAATGAGCAGTTCTTC. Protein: CASSPRHHSYNEQFF.